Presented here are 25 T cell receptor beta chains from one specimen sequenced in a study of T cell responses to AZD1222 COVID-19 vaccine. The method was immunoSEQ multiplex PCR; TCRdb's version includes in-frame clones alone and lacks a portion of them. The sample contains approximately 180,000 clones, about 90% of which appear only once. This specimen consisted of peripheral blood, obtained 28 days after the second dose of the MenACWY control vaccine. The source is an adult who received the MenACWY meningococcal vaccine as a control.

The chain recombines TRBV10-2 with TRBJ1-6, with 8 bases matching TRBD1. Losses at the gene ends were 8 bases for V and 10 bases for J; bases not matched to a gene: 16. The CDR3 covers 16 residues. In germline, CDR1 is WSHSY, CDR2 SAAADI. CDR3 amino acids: CASLQGGAAGISPLHF. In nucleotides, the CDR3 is TGCGCCAGCTTACAGGGGGGCGCGGCGGGGATCTCACCCCTCCACTTT.

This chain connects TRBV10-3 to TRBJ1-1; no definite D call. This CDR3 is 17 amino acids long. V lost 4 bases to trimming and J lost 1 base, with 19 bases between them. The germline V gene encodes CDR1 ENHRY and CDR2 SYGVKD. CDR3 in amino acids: CAISVREGFGENTEAFF. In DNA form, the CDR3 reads TGTGCCATCAGTGTCCGAGAAGGGTTTGGTGAGAACACTGAAGCTTTCTTT.

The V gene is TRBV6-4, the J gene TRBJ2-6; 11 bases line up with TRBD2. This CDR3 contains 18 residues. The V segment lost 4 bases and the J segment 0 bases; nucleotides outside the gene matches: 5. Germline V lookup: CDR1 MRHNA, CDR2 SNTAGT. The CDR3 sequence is CASSATSGSHSGANVLTF. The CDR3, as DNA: TGTGCCAGCAGTGCCACTAGCGGGAGCCACTCTGGGGCCAACGTCCTGACTTTC.

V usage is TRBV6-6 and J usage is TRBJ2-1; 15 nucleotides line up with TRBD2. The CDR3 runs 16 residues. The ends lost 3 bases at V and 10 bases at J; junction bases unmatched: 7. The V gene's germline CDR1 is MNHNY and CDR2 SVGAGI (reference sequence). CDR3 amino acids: CASSYPGTSGRREQFF. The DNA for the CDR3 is TGTGCCAGCAGTTATCCCGGGACTAGCGGGAGGAGGGAGCAGTTCTTC.

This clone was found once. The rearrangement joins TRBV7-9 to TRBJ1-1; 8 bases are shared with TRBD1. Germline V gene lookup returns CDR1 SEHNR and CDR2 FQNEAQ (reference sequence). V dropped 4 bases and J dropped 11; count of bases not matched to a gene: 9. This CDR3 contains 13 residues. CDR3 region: CASSSEPGQVAFF. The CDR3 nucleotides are TGTGCCAGCAGCTCAGAACCGGGACAGGTGGCTTTCTTT.

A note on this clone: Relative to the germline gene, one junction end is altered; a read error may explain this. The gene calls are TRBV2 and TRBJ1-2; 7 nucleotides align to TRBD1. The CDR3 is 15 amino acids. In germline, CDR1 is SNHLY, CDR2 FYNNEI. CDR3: CASREDRVGLYGYTF. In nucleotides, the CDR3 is TGTGCCAGCAGGGAAGACAGGGTGGGCCTATATGGCTACACCTTC.

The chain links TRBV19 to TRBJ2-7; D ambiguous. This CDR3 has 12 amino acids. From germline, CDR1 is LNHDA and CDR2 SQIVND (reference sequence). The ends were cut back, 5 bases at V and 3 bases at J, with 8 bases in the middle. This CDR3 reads CASSQEFYEQYF. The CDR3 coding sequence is TGTGCCAGTAGTCAGGAATTCTACGAGCAGTACTTC.

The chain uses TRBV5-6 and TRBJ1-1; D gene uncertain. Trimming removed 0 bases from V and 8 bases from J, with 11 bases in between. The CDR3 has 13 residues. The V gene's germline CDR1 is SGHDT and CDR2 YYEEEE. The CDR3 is CASSLERRGEAFF. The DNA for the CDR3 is TGTGCCAGCAGCTTGGAGAGGAGAGGGGAAGCTTTCTTT.

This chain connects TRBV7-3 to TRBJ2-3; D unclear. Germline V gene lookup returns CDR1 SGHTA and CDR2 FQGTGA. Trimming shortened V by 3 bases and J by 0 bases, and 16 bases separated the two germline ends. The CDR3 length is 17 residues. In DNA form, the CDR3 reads TGTGCCAGCAGCTTTAGACTCCTTTCGTCAAGCACAGATACGCAGTATTTT. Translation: CASSFRLLSSSTDTQYF.

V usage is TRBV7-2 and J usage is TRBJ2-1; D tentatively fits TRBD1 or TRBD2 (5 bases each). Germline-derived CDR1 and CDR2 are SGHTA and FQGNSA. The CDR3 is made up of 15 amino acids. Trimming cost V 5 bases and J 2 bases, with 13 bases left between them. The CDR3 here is CASSPEGTTYNEQFF. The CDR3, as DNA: TGTGCCAGCAGCCCTGAGGGGACCACCTACAATGAGCAGTTCTTC.

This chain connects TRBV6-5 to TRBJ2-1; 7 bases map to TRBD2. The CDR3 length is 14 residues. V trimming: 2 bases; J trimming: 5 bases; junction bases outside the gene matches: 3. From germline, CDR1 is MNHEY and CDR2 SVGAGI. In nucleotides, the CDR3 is TGTGCCAGCAGTTACGGCGGGAGTAACAATGAGCAGTTCTTC. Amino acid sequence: CASSYGGSNNEQFF.

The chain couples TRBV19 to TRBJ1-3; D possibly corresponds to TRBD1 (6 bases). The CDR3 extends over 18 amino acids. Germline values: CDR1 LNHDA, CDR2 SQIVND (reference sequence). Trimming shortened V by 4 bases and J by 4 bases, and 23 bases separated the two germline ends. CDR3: CASSNGGTSLRAGNTIYF. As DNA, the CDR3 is TGTGCCAGTAGTAATGGTGGGACATCTTTGAGAGCCGGAAACACCATATATTTT.

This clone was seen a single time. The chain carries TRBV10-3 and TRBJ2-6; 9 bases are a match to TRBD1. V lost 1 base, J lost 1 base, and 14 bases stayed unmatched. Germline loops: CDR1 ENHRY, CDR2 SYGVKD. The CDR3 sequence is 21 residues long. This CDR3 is CAISEFISPGQGGSGANVLTF. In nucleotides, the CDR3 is TGTGCCATCAGTGAGTTTATTTCGCCGGGACAGGGCGGGTCTGGGGCCAACGTCCTGACTTTC.

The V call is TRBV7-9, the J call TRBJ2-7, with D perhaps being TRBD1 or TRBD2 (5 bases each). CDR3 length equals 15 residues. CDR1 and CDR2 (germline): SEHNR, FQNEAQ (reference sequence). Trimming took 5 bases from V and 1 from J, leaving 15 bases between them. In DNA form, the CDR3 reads TGTGCCAGCAGCCAGGCAGGGACGGCTTCCTACGAGCAGTACTTC. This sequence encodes CASSQAGTASYEQYF.

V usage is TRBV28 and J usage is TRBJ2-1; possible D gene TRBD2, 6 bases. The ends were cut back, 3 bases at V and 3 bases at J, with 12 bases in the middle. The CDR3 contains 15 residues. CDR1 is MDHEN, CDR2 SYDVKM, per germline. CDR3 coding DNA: TGTGCCAGCAGTTTCGCCGGGAGACTCTACAATGAGCAGTTCTTC. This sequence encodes CASSFAGRLYNEQFF.

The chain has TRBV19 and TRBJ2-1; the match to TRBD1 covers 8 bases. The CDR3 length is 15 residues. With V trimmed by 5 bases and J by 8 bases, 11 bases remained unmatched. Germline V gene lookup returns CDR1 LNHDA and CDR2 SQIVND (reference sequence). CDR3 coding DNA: TGTGCCAGTAGTGCGATCGGGACAGGTAGCCATGAGCAGTTCTTC. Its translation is CASSAIGTGSHEQFF.

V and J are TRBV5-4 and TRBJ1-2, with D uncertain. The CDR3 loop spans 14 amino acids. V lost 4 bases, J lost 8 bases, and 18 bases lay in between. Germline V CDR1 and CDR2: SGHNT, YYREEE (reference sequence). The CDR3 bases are TGTGCCAGCAGCCCGTGGAGCCCCACGGCAGGCTACACCTTC. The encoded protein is CASSPWSPTAGYTF.

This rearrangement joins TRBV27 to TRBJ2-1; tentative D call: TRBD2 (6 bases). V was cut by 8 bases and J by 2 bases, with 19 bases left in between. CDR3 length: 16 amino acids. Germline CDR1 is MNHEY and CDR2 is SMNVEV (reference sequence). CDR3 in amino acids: CASGPGGTRPYNEQFF. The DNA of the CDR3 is TGTGCCAGCGGCCCCGGTGGGACTCGCCCCTACAATGAGCAGTTCTTC.

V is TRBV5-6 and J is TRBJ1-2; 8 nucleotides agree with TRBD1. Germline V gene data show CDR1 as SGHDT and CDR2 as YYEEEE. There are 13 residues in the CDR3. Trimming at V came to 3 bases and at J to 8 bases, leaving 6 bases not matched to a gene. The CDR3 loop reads CASSWTGQGGYTF. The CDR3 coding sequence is TGTGCCAGCAGCTGGACAGGGCAGGGCGGCTACACCTTC.

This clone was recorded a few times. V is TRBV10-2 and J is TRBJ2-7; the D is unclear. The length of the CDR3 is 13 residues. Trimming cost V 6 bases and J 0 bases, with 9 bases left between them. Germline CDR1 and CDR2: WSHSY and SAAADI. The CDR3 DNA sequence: TGCGCCAGCAGCGACACGAACTCCTACGAGCAGTACTTC. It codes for CASSDTNSYEQYF.

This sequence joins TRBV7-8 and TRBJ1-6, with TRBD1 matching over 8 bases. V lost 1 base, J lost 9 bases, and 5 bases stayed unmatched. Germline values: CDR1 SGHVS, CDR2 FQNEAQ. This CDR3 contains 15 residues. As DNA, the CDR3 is TGTGCCAGCAGCTTAGAGTACAGGGGGAGTTCACCCCTCCACTTT. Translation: CASSLEYRGSSPLHF.

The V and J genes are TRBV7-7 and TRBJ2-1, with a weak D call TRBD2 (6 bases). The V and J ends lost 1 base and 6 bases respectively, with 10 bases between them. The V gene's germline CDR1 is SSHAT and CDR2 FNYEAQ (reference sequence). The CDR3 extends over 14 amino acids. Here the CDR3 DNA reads TGTGCCAGCAGCTTAGACGGGAGCGGCAATGAGCAGTTCTTC. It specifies CASSLDGSGNEQFF.

CDR3 nucleotides: TGTGCCAGCAGCAAAGAATTGCGACGGGGGACAGGCGGGAATCAGCCCCAGCATTTT. Protein sequence: CASSKELRRGTGGNQPQHF. V gene TRBV21-1 combines with J gene TRBJ1-5; TRBD1, the table's D call, lacks a check against the DNA. TRBV21-1 is flagged as a pseudogene. The CDR3 covers 19 residues.

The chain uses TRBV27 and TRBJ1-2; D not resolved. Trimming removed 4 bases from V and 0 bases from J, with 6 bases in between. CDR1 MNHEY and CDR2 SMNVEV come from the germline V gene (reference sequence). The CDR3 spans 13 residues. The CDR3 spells CASSSTTNYGYTF. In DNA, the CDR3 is TGTGCCAGCAGTTCAACCACTAACTATGGCTACACCTTC.

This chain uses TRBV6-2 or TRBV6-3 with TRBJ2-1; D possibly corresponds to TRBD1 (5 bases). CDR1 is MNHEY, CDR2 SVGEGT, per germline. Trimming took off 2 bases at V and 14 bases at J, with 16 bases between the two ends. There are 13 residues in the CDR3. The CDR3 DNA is TGTGCCAGCAGTTACCCCGGATGGACATCCAAGTTCTTC. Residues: CASSYPGWTSKFF.